These 2 T cell receptor beta chains were sequenced from one sample in a study of T cells in narcolepsy. Measured with immunoSEQ multiplex PCR; TCRdb has only the in-frame clones, and not every one. In the table there are around 25,000 clones, more than 75% of which are singletons. The sequencing input was CD45RA- memory CD4+ T cells from PBMCs. The receptor set was obtained from a human donor with narcolepsy.

This rearrangement joins TRBV6-5 to TRBJ1-3; D remains ambiguous. The V end lost 5 bases, the J end lost 1 base, and 3 bases lay between the germline ends. The CDR3 is 12 amino acids. From germline, CDR1 is MNHEY and CDR2 SVGAGI. In nucleotides, the CDR3 is TGTGCCAGCAGTGCTTCTGGAAACACCATATATTTT. Amino acid sequence: CASSASGNTIYF.

This clone was detected only a few times. The chain joins TRBV7-2 to TRBJ1-4; D is ambiguous. CDR1 and CDR2 (germline): SGHTA, FQGNSA. The CDR3 consists of 12 residues. Trimming left V 1 base short and J 8 bases short, with 5 bases between. This CDR3 reads CASSLDREKLFF. The CDR3, as DNA: TGTGCCAGCAGCTTAGATCGGGAAAAACTGTTTTTT.